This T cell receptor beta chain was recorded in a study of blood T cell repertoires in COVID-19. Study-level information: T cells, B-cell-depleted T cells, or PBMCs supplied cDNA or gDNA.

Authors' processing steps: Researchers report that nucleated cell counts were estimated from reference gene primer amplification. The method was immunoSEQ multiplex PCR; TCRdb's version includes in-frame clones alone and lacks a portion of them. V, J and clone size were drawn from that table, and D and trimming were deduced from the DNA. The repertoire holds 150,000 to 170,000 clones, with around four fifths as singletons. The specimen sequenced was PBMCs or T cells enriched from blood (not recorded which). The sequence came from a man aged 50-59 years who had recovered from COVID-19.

CDR3 DNA: TGTGCCACCAGCAGGGATACAGGGGATCAAGAGACCCAGTACTTC. As protein: CATSRDTGDQETQYF. J is TRBJ2-5 and V is TRBV15; 7 bases are shared with TRBD1. The germline V gene has CDR1 LNHNV and CDR2 YYDKDF (reference sequence). Losses at the gene ends were 3 bases for V and 2 bases for J; bases not matched to a gene: 6. The CDR3 runs to 15 residues.